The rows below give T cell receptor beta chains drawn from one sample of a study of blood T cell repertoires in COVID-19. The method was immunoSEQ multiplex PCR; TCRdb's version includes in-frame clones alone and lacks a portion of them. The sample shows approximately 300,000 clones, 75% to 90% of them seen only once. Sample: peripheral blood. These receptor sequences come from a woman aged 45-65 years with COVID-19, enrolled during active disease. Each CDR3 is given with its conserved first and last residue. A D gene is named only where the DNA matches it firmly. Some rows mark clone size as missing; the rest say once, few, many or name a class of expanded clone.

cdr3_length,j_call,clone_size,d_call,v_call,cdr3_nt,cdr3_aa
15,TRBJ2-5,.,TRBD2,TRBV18,TGTGCCAGCTCACCCAGACTAGCGGCTGCCGAGACCCAGTACTTC,CASSPRLAAAETQYF
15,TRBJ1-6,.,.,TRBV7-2,TGTGCCAGCAGCAGGATTCCGGGAGCAAATTCACCCCTCCACTTT,CASSRIPGANSPLHF
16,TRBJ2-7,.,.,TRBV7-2,TGTGCCAGCAGCTCACGGGCGGACTCAAAAAGACACGAGCAGTACTTC,CASSSRADSKRHEQYF
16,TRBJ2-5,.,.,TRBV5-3,TGTGCCAGAAGCTTGGAACCCCTAGCTCTGCAAGAGACCCAGTACTTC,CARSLEPLALQETQYF
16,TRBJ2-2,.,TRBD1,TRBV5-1,TGCGCCAGCAGCTTGCGAGGGGGCGGGAACACCGGGGAGCTGTTTTTT,CASSLRGGGNTGELFF
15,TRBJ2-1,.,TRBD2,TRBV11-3,TGTGCCAGCAGCCCGGGGACTAGGCCCTACAATGAGCAGTTCTTC,CASSPGTRPYNEQFF
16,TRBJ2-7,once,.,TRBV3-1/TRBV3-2,TGTGCCAGCAGCCAAGAGAGGCCGCAGAAAGACTACGAGCAGTACTTC,CASSQERPQKDYEQYF
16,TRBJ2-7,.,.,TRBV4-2,TGTGCCAGCAGCCAGGAGGGAGGGGGACAACTCCTCGAGCAGTACTTC,CASSQEGGGQLLEQYF
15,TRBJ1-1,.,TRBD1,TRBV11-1,TGTGCCAGCAGCTTCGACAGGGGAGCGAACACTGAAGCTTTCTTT,CASSFDRGANTEAFF
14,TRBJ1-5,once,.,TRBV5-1,TGCGCCAGCAGCTTGGAGACAGCAGATCAGCCCCAGCATTTT,CASSLETADQPQHF
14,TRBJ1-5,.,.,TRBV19,TGTGCCAGTAGTTTCGCGAATAGCAATCAGCCCCAGCATTTT,CASSFANSNQPQHF
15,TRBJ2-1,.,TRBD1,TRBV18,TGTGCCAGCTCACCCTCAGACAGGGGGCAAAATGAGCAGTTCTTC,CASSPSDRGQNEQFF
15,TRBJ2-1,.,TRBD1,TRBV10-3,TGTGCCATCAGTGCACGAGGGGGACAGTTTGATGAGCAGTTCTTC,CAISARGGQFDEQFF
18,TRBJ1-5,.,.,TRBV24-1,TGTGCCACCAGTGGTAGTAGGTCCTGGGCTGATAGCAATCAGCCCCAGCATTTT,CATSGSRSWADSNQPQHF
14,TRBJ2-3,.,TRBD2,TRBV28,TGTGCCAGCAGTTTACTACTAGCGACAGATACGCAGTATTTT,CASSLLLATDTQYF